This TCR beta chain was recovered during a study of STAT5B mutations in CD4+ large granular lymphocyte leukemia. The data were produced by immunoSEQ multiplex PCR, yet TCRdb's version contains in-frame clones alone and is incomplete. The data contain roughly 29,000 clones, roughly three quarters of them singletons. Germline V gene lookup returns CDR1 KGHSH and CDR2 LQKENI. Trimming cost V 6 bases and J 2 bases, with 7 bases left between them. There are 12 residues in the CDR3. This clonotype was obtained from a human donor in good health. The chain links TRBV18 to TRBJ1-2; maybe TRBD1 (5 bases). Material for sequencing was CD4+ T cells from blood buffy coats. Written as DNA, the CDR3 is TGTGCCAGCTCGGGACCCAACTATGGCTACACCTTC. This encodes CASSGPNYGYTF.